The T cell receptor beta chain under discussion was sequenced for a study of T cells in Graves' hyperthyroidism and ophthalmopathy. Overall study findings and caveats: Before onset, by a median of around 6.4 months, the model predicted ophthalmopathy.

Diagnosis of hyperthyroidism was new in patients aged 18 to 65, and its duration was under 2 months. On the basis of clinical symptoms, serum thyroxine and TRAb, thyroid ultrasound and orbital computed tomography, diagnoses were made. Amplified TCR beta CDR3 regions came from RNA transcripts. First-round RT-PCR targeting the TCR CDR3 was performed with the HTBI primer set. TCRdb reprocessed the multiplex PCR reads via MiXCR and lists one record per CDR3 protein. The repertoire holds roughly 300,000 distinct CDR3 sequences, with about 18% as singletons. V lost 4 bases and J 5 bases, leaving 18 bases between the germline ends. Germline CDR1 and CDR2: SGHRS and YFSETQ. This CDR3 is 15 amino acids long. This clonotype has just a few counts. Its matching antigen is unknown.

The source is a woman aged 50 to 60 with Graves' hyperthyroidism. Input material: blood. This sequence joins TRBV5-1 and TRBJ2-5; a weak D match, TRBD2 (6 bases). The CDR3 protein is CASSPRSEGQETQYF. DNA for the CDR3: TGCGCCAGCAGCCCGAGGTCGGAGGGTCAGGAGACCCAGTACTTC.